This TCR beta chain was recorded in a study of blood T cell repertoires in COVID-19. Whole-study context: PBMCs, B-cell-depleted T cells, or T cells were the source of the cDNA or gDNA that made up the material.

Clones were read by immunoSEQ multiplex PCR, and TCRdb kept only the in-frame ones, dropping some. The sample lists 120,000 or so clones, over 55% occurring once. V was pared by 5 bases and J by 1 base, with 11 bases between. CDR3 length: 14 amino acids. Germline lookup yields CDR1 SNHLY and CDR2 FYNNEI. This receptor was taken from a woman aged 70-85 years with acute or convalescent COVID-19. Material for sequencing was peripheral blood. The J gene is TRBJ2-5, the V gene TRBV2; D may be TRBD1 (6 bases). CDR3 DNA: TGTGCCAGCAGTTTGCGGACAGTCCAAGAGACCCAGTACTTC. Its translation is CASSLRTVQETQYF.